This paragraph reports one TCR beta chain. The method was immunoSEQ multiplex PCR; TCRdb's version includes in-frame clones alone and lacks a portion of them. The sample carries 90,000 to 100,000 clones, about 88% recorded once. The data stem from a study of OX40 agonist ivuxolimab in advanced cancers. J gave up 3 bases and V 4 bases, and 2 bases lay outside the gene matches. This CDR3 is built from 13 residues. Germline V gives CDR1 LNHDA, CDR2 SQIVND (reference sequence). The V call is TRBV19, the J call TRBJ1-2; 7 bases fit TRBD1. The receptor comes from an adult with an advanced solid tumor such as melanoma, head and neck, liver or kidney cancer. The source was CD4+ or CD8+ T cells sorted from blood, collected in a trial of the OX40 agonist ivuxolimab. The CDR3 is CASSTTGYYGYTF. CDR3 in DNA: TGTGCCAGTAGTACGACAGGGTACTATGGCTACACCTTC.